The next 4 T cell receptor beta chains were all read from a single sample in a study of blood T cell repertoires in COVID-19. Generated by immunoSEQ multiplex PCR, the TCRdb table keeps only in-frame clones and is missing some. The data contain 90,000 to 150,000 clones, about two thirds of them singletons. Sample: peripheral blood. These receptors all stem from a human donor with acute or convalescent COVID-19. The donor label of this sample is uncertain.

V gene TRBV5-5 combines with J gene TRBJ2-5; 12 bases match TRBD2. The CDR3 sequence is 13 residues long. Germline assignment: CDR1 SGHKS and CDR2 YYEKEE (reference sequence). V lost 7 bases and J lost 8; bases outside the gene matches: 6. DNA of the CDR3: TGTGCCAGCTTCGGGGGACTAGCGGGCACCCAGTACTTC. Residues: CASFGGLAGTQYF.

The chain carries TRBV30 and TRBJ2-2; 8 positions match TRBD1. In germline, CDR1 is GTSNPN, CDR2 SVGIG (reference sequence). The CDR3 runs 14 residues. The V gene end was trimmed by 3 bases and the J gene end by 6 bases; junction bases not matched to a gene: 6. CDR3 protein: CAWSVNRGAGELFF. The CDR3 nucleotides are TGTGCCTGGAGCGTAAACAGGGGGGCCGGGGAGCTGTTTTTT.

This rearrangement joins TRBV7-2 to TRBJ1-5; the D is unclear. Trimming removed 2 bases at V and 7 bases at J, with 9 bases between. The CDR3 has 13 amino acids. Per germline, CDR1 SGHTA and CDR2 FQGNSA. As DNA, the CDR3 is TGTGCCAGCAGCTTAACCCTATTGCAGCCCCAGCATTTT. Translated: CASSLTLLQPQHF.

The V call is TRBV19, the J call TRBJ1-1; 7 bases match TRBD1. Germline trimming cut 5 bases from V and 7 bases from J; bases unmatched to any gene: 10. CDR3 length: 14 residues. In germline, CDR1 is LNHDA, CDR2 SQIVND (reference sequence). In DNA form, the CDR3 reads TGTGCCAGTAGTCCAGGACAGGAAAGGAGTGAAGCTTTCTTT. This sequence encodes CASSPGQERSEAFF.